Presented here are 25 T cell receptor beta chains from one specimen sequenced in a study of radiation and T cells in renal cell carcinoma. The treatment is: treatment-naive control, cytoreductive nephrectomy. Profiling relied on immunoSEQ multiplex PCR, and the TCRdb table lists in-frame clones only, not all of them. The sample consists of roughly 13,000 clones, roughly three fifths of them appearing once. This material consisted of tumor tissue, taken from a patient whose treatment was nephrectomy without radiotherapy. The receptors stem from a man between 45 and 60 years old with renal cell carcinoma.

This clone is medium-sized by share. The chain combines TRBV11-2 with TRBJ2-7, with a weak D call TRBD1 (5 bases). Trimming left V 5 bases short and J 4 bases short, with 9 bases between. CDR1 and CDR2 (germline): SGHAT, FQNNGV. The CDR3 consists of 12 residues. This chain's CDR3 is CASSDDRYEQYF. CDR3 DNA sequence: TGTGCCAGCAGCGACGACAGATACGAGCAGTACTTC.

The chain recombines TRBV29-1 with TRBJ1-1, with D unclear. The V gene's germline CDR1 is SQVTM and CDR2 ANQGSEA. The CDR3 covers 14 residues. V shed 5 bases and J shed 1 base, with 14 bases lying between them. CDR3 in amino acids: CSVTPGISNTEAFF. Written as DNA, the CDR3 is TGCAGCGTTACCCCGGGGATATCGAACACTGAAGCTTTCTTT.

CDR3 sequence: CASSDRTGGGEKLFF. CDR3 coding DNA: TGTGCCAGCAGCGACCGGACAGGGGGTGGTGAAAAACTGTTTTTT. The chain combines TRBV9 with TRBJ1-4; 10 bases match TRBD1. The trim removed 3 bases at V and 7 bases at J, leaving 6 bases unmatched. This CDR3 has 15 amino acids. Germline V gene data show CDR1 as SGDLS and CDR2 as YYNGEE.

This clone came up a few times. The genes are TRBV2 and TRBJ1-1; TRBD1 is a possible D gene (5 bases). CDR1 SNHLY and CDR2 FYNNEI come from the germline V gene. This CDR3 has 12 residues. V was shortened by 7 bases and J by 6 bases, with 12 bases between the two germline ends. CDR3 sequence reads: CASTLGRAEAFF. CDR3 coding DNA: TGTGCCAGCACCTTGGGCAGGGCTGAAGCTTTCTTT.

This clone was observed a few times. V usage is TRBV5-6 and J usage is TRBJ2-7; 7 bases line up with TRBD1. The junction had 11 bases not matched to a gene; V was cut back by 4 bases and J by 7 bases. Germline CDR1 is SGHDT and CDR2 is YYEEEE. The CDR3 has 14 residues. CDR3 sequence reads: CASSPGEYRGEQYF. CDR3 nucleotides: TGTGCCAGCAGCCCTGGGGAATACAGGGGAGAGCAGTACTTC.

By frequency in the sample, this clone is medium-sized. The chain recombines TRBV19 with TRBJ2-1; 8 positions agree with TRBD2. J was trimmed by 3 bases and V by 7 bases; bases with no gene match: 5. The CDR3 extends over 14 amino acids. Germline V gene data show CDR1 as LNHDA and CDR2 as SQIVND (reference sequence). The CDR3 region is CASIGGGGYNEQFF. Here the CDR3 DNA reads TGTGCCAGTATCGGGGGGGGAGGCTACAATGAGCAGTTCTTC.

The chain employs TRBV19 and TRBJ1-6; TRBD1 is a possible D gene (5 bases). V was clipped by 7 bases and J by 2 bases, with 15 bases between them. The CDR3 contains 16 residues. The V gene's germline CDR1 is LNHDA and CDR2 SQIVND (reference sequence). The CDR3 loop is CASTPHGDPYNSPLHF. Here the CDR3 DNA reads TGTGCCAGTACCCCGCATGGGGACCCCTATAATTCACCCCTCCACTTT.

This chain joins TRBV10-1 and TRBJ2-1; 8 bases are shared with TRBD2. This CDR3 comprises 14 residues. Germline V gene sequence: CDR1 WNHNN, CDR2 SYGVQD (reference sequence). The V gene end was trimmed by 5 bases and the J gene end by 8 bases; junction bases not matched to a gene: 8. This chain's CDR3 is CASSTGGGPDEQFF. CDR3 DNA sequence: TGCGCCAGCAGTACGGGGGGGGGCCCGGATGAGCAGTTCTTC.

This chain connects TRBV6-6 to TRBJ1-4; possible D gene TRBD1, 5 bases. Germline CDR1 MNHNY, CDR2 SVGAGI (reference sequence). The CDR3 contains 14 residues. Trimming removed 5 bases from V and 4 bases from J, with 11 bases in between. This CDR3 reads CASSAGLNNEKLFF. The CDR3 DNA is TGTGCCAGCAGTGCGGGACTGAATAATGAAAAACTGTTTTTT.

The sample holds one count of this clone. The V and J genes are TRBV2 and TRBJ2-7; 7 bases map to TRBD2. V trimming: 3 bases; J trimming: 4 bases; junction bases outside the gene matches: 9. Germline values: CDR1 SNHLY, CDR2 FYNNEI. This CDR3 region has 15 residues. As DNA, the CDR3 is TGTGCCAGCAGTGAGACAGCGGGGCCTTTTTACGAGCAGTACTTC. This sequence encodes CASSETAGPFYEQYF.

This clone was seen a few times. The chain employs TRBV6-5 and TRBJ2-1; 7 bases agree with TRBD1. Germline lookup yields CDR1 MNHEY and CDR2 SVGAGI. The CDR3 covers 13 residues. V shed 0 bases, J shed 7 bases, and the junction held 0 bases outside the gene matches. CDR3 loop: CASSYSRGNEQFF. The CDR3 nucleotides read TGTGCCAGCAGTTACTCCAGGGGGAATGAGCAGTTCTTC.

J is TRBJ1-5 and V is TRBV18; no definite D call. Trimming shortened V by 3 bases and J by 4 bases, and 7 bases separated the two germline ends. CDR1 and CDR2 from the germline V gene are KGHSH and LQKENI. The length of the CDR3 is 13 residues. The CDR3 coding sequence is TGTGCCAGCTCACCGGACTTAAATCAGCCCCAGCATTTT. Protein sequence: CASSPDLNQPQHF.

This chain connects TRBV11-2 to TRBJ2-1; the D gene is possibly TRBD1 (5 bases). Germline V gives CDR1 SGHAT, CDR2 FQNNGV. Trimming left V 5 bases short and J 7 bases short, with 9 bases between. This CDR3 is built from 12 residues. The CDR3 nucleotides read TGTGCCAGCAGCCCGCAGGGAAATGAGCAGTTCTTC. Its translation: CASSPQGNEQFF.

The chain combines TRBV19 with TRBJ1-2, with TRBD1 identical over 12 bases. The CDR3 is 16 amino acids. Germline lookup yields CDR1 LNHDA and CDR2 SQIVND (reference sequence). V lost 5 bases to trimming and J lost 8 bases; unmatched junction nucleotides: 12. CDR3 DNA: TGTGCCAGTAGTGGGACAGGGGGCGAGGAGGGGCTCGGCTACACCTTC. Translation: CASSGTGGEEGLGYTF. Full variable domain (outside the CDR3, taken from reference TRBV19 and TRBJ1-2): DGGITQSPKYLFRKEGQNVTLSCEQNLNHDAMYWYRQDPGQGLRLIYYSQIVNDFQKGDIAEGYSVSREKKESFPLTVTSAQKNPTAFYLCASSGTGGEEGLGYTFGSGTRLTVV.

The chain has TRBV30 and TRBJ2-6; tentative D call: TRBD1 (6 bases). Germline V gives CDR1 GTSNPN, CDR2 SVGIG (reference sequence). Trimming took off 4 bases at V and 4 bases at J, with 17 bases between the two ends. This CDR3 has 16 residues. CDR3 protein: CAWTNGPGTGANVLTF. The CDR3 bases are TGTGCCTGGACCAATGGGCCCGGGACAGGGGCCAACGTCCTGACTTTC.

CDR3 in amino acids: CASSHFEGADKNIQYF. CDR3 sequence (DNA): TGTGCCAGCAGCCACTTTGAAGGAGCCGACAAAAACATTCAGTACTTC. The genes are TRBV14 and TRBJ2-4, with D unresolved. V lost 3 bases to trimming and J lost 3 bases, with 15 bases between them. The CDR3 spans 16 residues. Germline loops: CDR1 SGHDN, CDR2 FVKESK.

J is TRBJ1-1 and V is TRBV25-1, with D possibly TRBD1 on 5 matching bases. This CDR3 is 15 amino acids long. Germline loops: CDR1 MGHDK, CDR2 SYGVNS. Trimming removed 3 bases from V and 0 bases from J, with 11 bases in between. The DNA of the CDR3 is TGTGCCAGCAGTGAGAGGGGCAGACTGAACACTGAAGCTTTCTTT. Translated, it gives CASSERGRLNTEAFF.

This clone qualifies as hyperexpanded. The rearrangement uses TRBV7-9 and TRBJ1-5; D is ambiguous. There are 13 residues in the CDR3. CDR1 is SEHNR and CDR2 is FQNEAQ in the germline V gene (reference sequence). V lost 5 bases and J 9 bases, leaving 14 bases between the germline ends. CDR3 nucleotides: TGTGCCAGCAGCACGGGAACCCTCGGGCCCCAGCATTTT. Its translation is CASSTGTLGPQHF.

The rearrangement links TRBV9 to TRBJ2-1; D not certain. Between the trimmed V and J ends, which lost 2 bases and 1 base, there was a span of 10 bases. Germline-derived CDR1 and CDR2 are SGDLS and YYNGEE. The CDR3 is 15 residues long. CDR3 sequence (DNA): TGTGCCAGCAGCGTTCAGGCTGGGTCCTACAATGAGCAGTTCTTC. Amino acids: CASSVQAGSYNEQFF.

The chain combines TRBV7-9 with TRBJ1-3; 10 bases fit TRBD1. The CDR3 has 17 residues. From germline, CDR1 is SEHNR and CDR2 FQNEAQ (reference sequence). The V and J ends lost 3 bases and 0 bases, in that order; junction bases with no gene match: 5. This CDR3 is CASSFPGTGVSGNTIYF. The DNA of the CDR3 is TGTGCCAGCAGCTTCCCCGGGACAGGGGTCTCTGGAAACACCATATATTTT.

This clone has only a few counts. The J gene is TRBJ1-2, the V gene TRBV6-1; the match to TRBD1 covers 8 bases. Germline V gene lookup returns CDR1 MNHNS and CDR2 SASEGT. Trimming took 5 bases from V and 4 from J; bases not matched to a gene: 6. The CDR3 length is 14 residues. CDR3 sequence reads: CASSLRTGSYGYTF. In DNA form, the CDR3 reads TGTGCCAGCAGTCTCCGGACAGGGTCCTATGGCTACACCTTC.

The CDR3 region is CASSAAGAGVNTEAFF. CDR3 coding DNA: TGTGCCAGCAGTGCGGCGGGCGCAGGCGTGAACACTGAAGCTTTCTTT. This chain uses TRBV6-1 with TRBJ1-1; no clear D. The ends were cut back, 4 bases at V and 0 bases at J, with 15 bases in the middle. The germline CDR1 and CDR2 sequences are MNHNS and SASEGT. The CDR3 covers 16 residues.

The V gene is TRBV6-1, the J gene TRBJ1-6; D is unresolved. CDR1 and CDR2 (germline): MNHNS, SASEGT. The CDR3 is 13 amino acids. The CDR3 spells CATPGWVNSPLHF. CDR3 DNA: TGTGCTACCCCCGGCTGGGTAAACTCACCCCTCCACTTT.

The chain carries TRBV6-4 and TRBJ2-3, with D possibly TRBD2 on 5 matching bases. CDR3 size: 14 residues. CDR1 and CDR2 from the germline V gene are MRHNA and SNTAGT. V lost 0 bases and J 4 bases, leaving 8 bases between the germline ends. The CDR3 sequence: CASSDSGVSDTQYF. The CDR3 coding sequence is TGTGCCAGCAGTGACTCCGGGGTGTCAGATACGCAGTATTTT.

The chain couples TRBV30 to TRBJ2-6; D gene unclear. Germline V CDR1 and CDR2: GTSNPN, SVGIG (reference sequence). V dropped 2 bases and J dropped 1 base, with 9 bases sitting between them. The CDR3 consists of 15 residues. The CDR3 sequence: CAWSRWASGANVLTF. The DNA for the CDR3 is TGTGCCTGGAGTAGGTGGGCTTCTGGGGCCAACGTCCTGACTTTC.